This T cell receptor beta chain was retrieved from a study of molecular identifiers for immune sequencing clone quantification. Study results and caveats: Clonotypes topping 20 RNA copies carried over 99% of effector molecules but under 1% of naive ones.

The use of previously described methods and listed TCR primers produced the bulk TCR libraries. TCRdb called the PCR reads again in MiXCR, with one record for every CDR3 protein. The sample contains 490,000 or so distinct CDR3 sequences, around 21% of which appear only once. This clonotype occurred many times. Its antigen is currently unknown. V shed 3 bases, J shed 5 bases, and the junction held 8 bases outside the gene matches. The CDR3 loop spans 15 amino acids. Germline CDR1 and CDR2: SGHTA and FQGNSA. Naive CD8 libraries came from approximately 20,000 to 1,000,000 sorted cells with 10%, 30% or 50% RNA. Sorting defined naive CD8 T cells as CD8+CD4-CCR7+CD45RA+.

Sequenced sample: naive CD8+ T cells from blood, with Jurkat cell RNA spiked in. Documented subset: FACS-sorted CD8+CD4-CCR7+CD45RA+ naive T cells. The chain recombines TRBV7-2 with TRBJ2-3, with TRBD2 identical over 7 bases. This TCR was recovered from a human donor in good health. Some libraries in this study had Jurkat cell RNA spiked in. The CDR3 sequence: CASSFVAGVKDTQYF. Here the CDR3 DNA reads TGTGCCAGCAGCTTCGTAGCGGGTGTGAAAGATACGCAGTATTTT.